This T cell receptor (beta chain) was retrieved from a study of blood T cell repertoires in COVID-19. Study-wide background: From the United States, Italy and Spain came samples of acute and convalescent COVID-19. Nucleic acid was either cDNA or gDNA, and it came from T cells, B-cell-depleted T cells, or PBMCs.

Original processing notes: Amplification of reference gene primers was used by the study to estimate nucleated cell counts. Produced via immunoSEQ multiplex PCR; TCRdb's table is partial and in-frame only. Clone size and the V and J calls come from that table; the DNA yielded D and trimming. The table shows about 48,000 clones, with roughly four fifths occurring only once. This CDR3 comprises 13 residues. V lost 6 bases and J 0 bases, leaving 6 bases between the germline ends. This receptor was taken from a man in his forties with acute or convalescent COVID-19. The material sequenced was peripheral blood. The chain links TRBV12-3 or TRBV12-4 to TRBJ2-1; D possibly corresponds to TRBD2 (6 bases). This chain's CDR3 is CASSGGSYNEQFF. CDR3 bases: TGTGCCAGCAGCGGGGGCTCCTACAATGAGCAGTTCTTC.